One sample yielded the 11 T cell receptor beta chains listed below, sequenced in a study of T cell repertoires in cytomegalovirus infection. Their antigens remain unidentified. Using its own MiXCR run on the reads, TCRdb lists one record per CDR3 protein. The repertoire holds roughly 69,000 distinct CDR3 sequences, with roughly 21% as singletons. The source material was CD8+ T cells from cultured PBMCs, sampled from culture after CMV antigen stimulation. These receptors all come from a human donor in good health (CMV status not recorded). Some clones in this sample may be carry-over from other donors' samples.

The chain has TRBV19 and TRBJ1-1, with D unresolved. Trimming shortened V by 3 bases and J by 1 base, and 15 bases separated the two germline ends. CDR3 length equals 16 residues. CDR1 LNHDA and CDR2 SQIVND come from the germline V gene (reference sequence). Here the CDR3 DNA reads TGTGCCAGTAGTATCTCGGCAACCCGGGGGAACACTGAAGCTTTCTTT. It yields the protein CASSISATRGNTEAFF.

The CDR3 bases are TGTGCCAGCAGTGTCCCCGCATGGGTCCCTGGGGGAGAGACCCAGTACTTC. Its protein product is CASSVPAWVPGGETQYF. The genes are TRBV25-1 and TRBJ2-5, with D perhaps matching TRBD1 or TRBD2 (5 bases each). Germline CDR1 and CDR2: MGHDK and SYGVNS. V was clipped by 4 bases and J by 4 bases, with 22 bases between them. The CDR3 totals 17 residues.

In its sample, this clonotype was seen a few times. The chain uses TRBV7-8 and TRBJ2-7; possible D gene TRBD2, 6 bases. CDR1 and CDR2 (germline): SGHVS, FQNEAQ. With 1 base removed from V and 7 bases from J, the gap between germline ends came to 14 bases. The CDR3 covers 14 residues. Written as DNA, the CDR3 is TGTGCCAGCAGCTTAGTTGGTCTAGCGTCTGAGCAGTACTTC. This gives the protein CASSLVGLASEQYF.

In this sample, this clonotype turned up a few times. This chain joins TRBV7-2 and TRBJ2-1; 7 bases map to TRBD1. There are 13 residues in the CDR3. The J segment lost 7 bases and the V segment lost 2 bases, leaving 2 bases of the junction unmatched. The germline CDR1 and CDR2 sequences are SGHTA and FQGNSA. The CDR3 DNA follows: TGTGCCAGCAGCTTAACAGGGGCTAATGAGCAGTTCTTC. This encodes CASSLTGANEQFF.

The chain employs TRBV7-9 and TRBJ2-7; no definite D call. The CDR3 extends over 13 amino acids. Germline V CDR1 and CDR2: SEHNR, FQNEAQ (reference sequence). Trimming took off 3 bases at V and 3 bases at J, with 9 bases between the two ends. CDR3 sequence: CASSFGRSYEQYF. The CDR3 region has the DNA TGTGCCAGCAGCTTCGGCAGGAGCTACGAGCAGTACTTC.

The CDR3 nucleotides read TGTGCCAGCAGCTACCGGGACGGGAACTACGAGCAGTACTTC. Translation gives CASSYRDGNYEQYF. This chain uses TRBV4-2 with TRBJ2-7; either TRBD1 or TRBD2 may supply D (5 bases each). The V end was cut by 5 bases, the J end by 3 bases, with 14 bases between. The CDR3 runs 14 residues. Germline CDR1 is LGHNA and CDR2 is YNFKEQ.

The rearrangement joins TRBV6-2 or TRBV6-3 to TRBJ1-2, with D possibly matching TRBD1 (5 bases). Germline CDR1 and CDR2: MNHEY and SVGEGT. This CDR3 contains 15 residues. V lost 7 bases to trimming and J lost 0 bases, with 15 bases between them. The CDR3, as DNA: TGTGCCAGCACCCCGGACATTGAAGCTAACTATGGCTACACCTTC. Protein: CASTPDIEANYGYTF.

This clonotype was detected a few times. V is TRBV11-2 and J is TRBJ2-3, with D hard to call. Trimming removed 2 bases at V and 1 base at J, with 7 bases between. The CDR3 totals 14 residues. The germline V gene has CDR1 SGHAT and CDR2 FQNNGV. The CDR3 is CASSLWAGTDTQYF. The CDR3 bases are TGTGCCAGCAGCTTATGGGCCGGCACAGATACGCAGTATTTT.

This clonotype has a handful of counts. The chain carries TRBV14 and TRBJ1-1, with a tentative D call TRBD1 (5 bases). Germline CDR1 and CDR2: SGHDN and FVKESK. The V end lost 4 bases, the J end lost 0 bases, and 15 bases lay between the germline ends. There are 16 residues in the CDR3. Here the CDR3 DNA reads TGTGCCAGCAGCCTACTGATGACAGCCTTGAACACTGAAGCTTTCTTT. Protein product: CASSLLMTALNTEAFF.

A note on this clonotype: A much larger clone lies a single base off, so this may be a read error. The rearrangement links TRBV6-5 to TRBJ1-2; possible D gene TRBD1, 5 bases. CDR1 is MNHEY and CDR2 is SVGAGI in the germline V gene. CDR3 length: 13 residues. In DNA, the CDR3 is TGTGCCCGCAGTTACGGTGGGGCGAATGGCTACACCTTC. Translated, it gives CARSYGGANGYTF.

The chain links TRBV6-1 to TRBJ1-5, with D perhaps TRBD1 (6 bases). Deletions cut 5 bases from V and 14 bases from J, with 13 bases between. Per germline, CDR1 MNHNS and CDR2 SASEGT. This CDR3 contains 11 residues. The CDR3 region is CASSQDRRKHF. CDR3 DNA: TGTGCCAGCAGTCAAGACAGGAGAAAGCATTTT.